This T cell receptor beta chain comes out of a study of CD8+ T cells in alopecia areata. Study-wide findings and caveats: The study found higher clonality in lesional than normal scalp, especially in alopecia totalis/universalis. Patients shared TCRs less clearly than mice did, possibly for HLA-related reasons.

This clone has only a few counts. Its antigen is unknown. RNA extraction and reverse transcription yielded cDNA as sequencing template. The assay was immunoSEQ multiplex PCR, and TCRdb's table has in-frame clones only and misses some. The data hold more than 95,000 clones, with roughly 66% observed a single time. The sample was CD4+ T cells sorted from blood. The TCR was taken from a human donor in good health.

CDR3 DNA sequence: TGTGCCAGCAGTCAGGGACGGGCCAAAAACATTCAGTACTTC. As protein: CASSQGRAKNIQYF. The chain joins TRBV27 to TRBJ2-4; D may correspond to TRBD1 or TRBD2 (5 bases each). Germline values: CDR1 MNHEY, CDR2 SMNVEV (reference sequence). The CDR3 sequence is 14 residues long. V was trimmed by 5 bases and J by 1 base, leaving 9 bases between them.